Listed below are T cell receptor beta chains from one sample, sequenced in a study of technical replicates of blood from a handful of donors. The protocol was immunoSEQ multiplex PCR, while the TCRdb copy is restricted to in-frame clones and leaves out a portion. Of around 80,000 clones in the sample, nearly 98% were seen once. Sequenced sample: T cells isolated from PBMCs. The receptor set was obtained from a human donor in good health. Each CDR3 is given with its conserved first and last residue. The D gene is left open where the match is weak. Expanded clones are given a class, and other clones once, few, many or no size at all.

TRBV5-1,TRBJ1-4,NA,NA,CASSLGQGNEKLFF,TGCGCCAGCAGCTTGGGTCAGGGTAACGAAAAACTGTTTTTT
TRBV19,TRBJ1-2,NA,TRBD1,CASSRDRVGGYTF,TGTGCCAGTAGTCGGGACAGGGTTGGTGGCTACACCTTC
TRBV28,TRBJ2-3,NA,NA,CASSYRAVIADTQYF,TGTGCCAGCAGTTACCGCGCCGTAATAGCAGATACGCAGTATTTT
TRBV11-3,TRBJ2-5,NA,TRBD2,CASRSGLGGQETQYF,TGTGCCAGCAGATCCGGTCTCGGGGGGCAAGAGACCCAGTACTTC
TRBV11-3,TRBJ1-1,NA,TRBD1,CASSSNRDRGPEAFF,TGTGCCAGCAGCTCCAACCGGGACAGGGGGCCTGAAGCTTTCTTT
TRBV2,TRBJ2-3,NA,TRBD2,CASSTGTSGGLAQYF,TGTGCCAGCTCGACCGGGACTAGCGGGGGGTTGGCGCAGTATTTT
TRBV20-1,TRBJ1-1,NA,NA,CSAAGNTEAFF,TGCAGTGCTGCAGGGAACACTGAAGCTTTCTTT
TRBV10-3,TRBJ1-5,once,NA,CAISDRGTRYSNQPQHF,TGTGCCATCAGTGACAGGGGCACTCGATATAGCAATCAGCCCCAGCATTTT
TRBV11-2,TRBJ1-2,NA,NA,CASTLRGYGYTF,TGTGCCAGCACCCTGCGGGGCTATGGCTACACCTTC
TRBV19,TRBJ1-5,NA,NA,CASSFRNQPQHF,TGTGCCAGTAGTTTTCGTAATCAGCCCCAGCATTTT
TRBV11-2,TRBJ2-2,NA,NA,CASSLGISGRAGELFF,TGTGCCAGCAGCTTAGGAATCTCAGGGCGCGCCGGGGAGCTGTTTTTT
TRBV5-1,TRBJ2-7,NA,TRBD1,CASSLTGGGYEQYF,TGCGCCAGCAGCTTGACAGGGGGAGGCTACGAGCAGTACTTC
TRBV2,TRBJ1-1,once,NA,CASRTNTEAFF,TGTGCCAGCAGAACTAACACTGAAGCTTTCTTT
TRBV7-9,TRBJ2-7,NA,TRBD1,CASSLTGTGGYEQYF,TGTGCCAGCAGCTTAACAGGGACAGGGGGCTACGAGCAGTACTTC
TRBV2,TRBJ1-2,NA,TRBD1,CASQTPGQGFFEGYTF,TGTGCCAGTCAGACGCCGGGACAGGGGTTTTTTGAGGGCTACACCTTC
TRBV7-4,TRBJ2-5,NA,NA,CASSYHLRETQYF,TGTGCCAGCAGCTACCACCTGCGGGAGACCCAGTACTTC
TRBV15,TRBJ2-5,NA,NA,CATSRERGQETQYF,TGTGCCACCAGCAGAGAGCGGGGCCAAGAGACCCAGTACTTC
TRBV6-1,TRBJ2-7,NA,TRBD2,CASSGGLAGSNEQYF,TGTGCCAGCAGTGGGGGACTAGCGGGATCCAACGAGCAGTACTTC
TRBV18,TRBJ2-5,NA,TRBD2,CASSPAEREPGGETQYF,TGTGCCAGCTCACCAGCCGAGCGGGAGCCGGGGGGGGAGACCCAGTACTTC